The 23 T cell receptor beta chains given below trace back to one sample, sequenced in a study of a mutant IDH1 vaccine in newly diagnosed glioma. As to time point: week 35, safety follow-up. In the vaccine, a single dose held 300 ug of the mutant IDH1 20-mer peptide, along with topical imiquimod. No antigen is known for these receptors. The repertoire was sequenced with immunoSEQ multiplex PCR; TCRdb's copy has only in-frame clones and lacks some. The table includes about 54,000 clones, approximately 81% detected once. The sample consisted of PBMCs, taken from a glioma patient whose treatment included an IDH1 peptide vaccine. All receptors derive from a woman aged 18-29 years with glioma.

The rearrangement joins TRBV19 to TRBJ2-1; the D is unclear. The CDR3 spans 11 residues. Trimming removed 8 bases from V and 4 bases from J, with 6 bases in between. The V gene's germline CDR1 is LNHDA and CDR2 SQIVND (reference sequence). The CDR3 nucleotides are TGTGCCAGTTGGAATTACAATGAGCAGTTCTTC. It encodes CASWNYNEQFF.

The CDR3 reads CASSVQGRGDTDTQYF. The CDR3 nucleotides are TGTGCCAGCAGTGTCCAGGGGAGGGGGGACACAGATACGCAGTATTTT. V is TRBV6-1 and J is TRBJ2-3; tentatively, D is TRBD2 (7 bases). The CDR3 length is 16 residues. The ends were cut back, 4 bases at V and 2 bases at J, with 16 bases in the middle. Germline values: CDR1 MNHNS, CDR2 SASEGT.

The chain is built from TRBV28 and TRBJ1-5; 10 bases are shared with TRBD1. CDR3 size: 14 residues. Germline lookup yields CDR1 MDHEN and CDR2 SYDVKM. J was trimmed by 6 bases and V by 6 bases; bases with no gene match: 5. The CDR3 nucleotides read TGTGCCAGCAGGGGGACAGGGGACATTCAGCCCCAGCATTTT. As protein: CASRGTGDIQPQHF.

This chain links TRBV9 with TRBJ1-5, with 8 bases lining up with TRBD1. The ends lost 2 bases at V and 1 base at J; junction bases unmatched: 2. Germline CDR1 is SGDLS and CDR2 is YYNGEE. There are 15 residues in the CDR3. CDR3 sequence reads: CASSVRDRSNQPQHF. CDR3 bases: TGTGCCAGCAGCGTCCGGGACAGGAGCAATCAGCCCCAGCATTTT.

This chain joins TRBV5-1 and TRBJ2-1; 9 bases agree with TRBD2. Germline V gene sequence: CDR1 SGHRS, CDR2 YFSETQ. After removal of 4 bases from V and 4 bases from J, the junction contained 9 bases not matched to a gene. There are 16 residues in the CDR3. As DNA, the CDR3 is TGCGCCAGCAGCCCCGGACTAGCGTCTGTGTACAATGAGCAGTTCTTC. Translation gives CASSPGLASVYNEQFF.

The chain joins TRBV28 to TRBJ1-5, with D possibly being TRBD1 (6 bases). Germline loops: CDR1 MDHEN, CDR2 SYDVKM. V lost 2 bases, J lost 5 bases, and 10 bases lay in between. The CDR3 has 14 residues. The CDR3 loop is CASSLPGTHQPQHF. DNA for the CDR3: TGTGCCAGCAGTTTACCCGGGACACATCAGCCCCAGCATTTT.

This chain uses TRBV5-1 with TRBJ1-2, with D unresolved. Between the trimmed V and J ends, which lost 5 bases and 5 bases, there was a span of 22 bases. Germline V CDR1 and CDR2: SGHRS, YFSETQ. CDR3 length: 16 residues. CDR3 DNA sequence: TGCGCCAGCAGACTACGAGGAGGCAGTTTTCAATATGGCTACACCTTC. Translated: CASRLRGGSFQYGYTF.

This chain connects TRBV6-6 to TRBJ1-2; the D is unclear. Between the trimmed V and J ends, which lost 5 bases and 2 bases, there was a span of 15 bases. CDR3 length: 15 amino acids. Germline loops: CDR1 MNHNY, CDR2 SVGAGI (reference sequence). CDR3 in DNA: TGTGCCAGCAGTCATAAAGTCAGAATCAACTATGGCTACACCTTC. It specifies CASSHKVRINYGYTF.

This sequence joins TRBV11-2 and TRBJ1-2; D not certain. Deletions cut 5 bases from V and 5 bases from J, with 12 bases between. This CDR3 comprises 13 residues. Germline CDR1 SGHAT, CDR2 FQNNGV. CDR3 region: CASSLGPQYGYTF. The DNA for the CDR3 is TGTGCCAGCAGCCTTGGACCGCAATATGGCTACACCTTC.

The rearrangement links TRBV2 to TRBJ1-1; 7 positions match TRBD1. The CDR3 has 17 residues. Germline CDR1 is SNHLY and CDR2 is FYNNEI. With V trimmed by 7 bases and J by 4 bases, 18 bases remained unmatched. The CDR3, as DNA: TGTGCCAGCACACTCTGGGAACAGGGGACCCTGGGCACTGAAGCTTTCTTT. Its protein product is CASTLWEQGTLGTEAFF.

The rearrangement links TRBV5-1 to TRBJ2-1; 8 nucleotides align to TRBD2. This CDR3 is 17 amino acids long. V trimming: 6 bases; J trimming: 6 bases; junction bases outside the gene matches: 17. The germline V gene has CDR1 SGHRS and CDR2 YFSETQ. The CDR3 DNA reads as TGCGCCAGCACTCCACAGGCCAGCGGGAGATTTCCCAATGAGCAGTTCTTC. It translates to CASTPQASGRFPNEQFF.

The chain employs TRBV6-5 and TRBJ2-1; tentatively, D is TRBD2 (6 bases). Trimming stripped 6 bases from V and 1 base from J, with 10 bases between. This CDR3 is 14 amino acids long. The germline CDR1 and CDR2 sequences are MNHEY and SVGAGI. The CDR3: CASSLAYSYNEQFF. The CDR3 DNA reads TGTGCCAGCAGCCTAGCGTATTCCTACAATGAGCAGTTCTTC.

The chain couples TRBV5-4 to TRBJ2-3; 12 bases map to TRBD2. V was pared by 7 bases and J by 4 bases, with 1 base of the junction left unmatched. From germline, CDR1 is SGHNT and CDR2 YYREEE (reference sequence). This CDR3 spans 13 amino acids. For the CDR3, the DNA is TGTGCCAGCTCTAGCGGGGGGGCAGATACGCAGTATTTT. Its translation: CASSSGGADTQYF.

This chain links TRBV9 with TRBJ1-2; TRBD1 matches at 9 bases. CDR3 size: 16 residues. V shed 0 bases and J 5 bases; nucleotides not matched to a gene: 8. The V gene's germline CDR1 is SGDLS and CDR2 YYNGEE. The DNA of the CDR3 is TGTGCCAGCAGCGTAGGCGGGGGGACAGGGCTTTATGGCTACACCTTC. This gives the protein CASSVGGGTGLYGYTF.

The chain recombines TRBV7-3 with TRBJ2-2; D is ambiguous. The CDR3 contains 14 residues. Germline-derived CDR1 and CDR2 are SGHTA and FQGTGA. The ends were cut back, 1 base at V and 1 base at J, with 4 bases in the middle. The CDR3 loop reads CASSLMENTGELFF. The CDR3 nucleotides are TGTGCCAGCAGCTTAATGGAGAACACCGGGGAGCTGTTTTTT. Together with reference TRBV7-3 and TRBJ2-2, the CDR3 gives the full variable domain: GAGVSQTPSNKVTEKGKYVELRCDPISGHTALYWYRQSLGQGPEFLIYFQGTGAADDSGLPNDRFFAVRPEGSVSTLKIQRTERGDSAVYLCASSLMENTGELFFGEGSRLTVL.

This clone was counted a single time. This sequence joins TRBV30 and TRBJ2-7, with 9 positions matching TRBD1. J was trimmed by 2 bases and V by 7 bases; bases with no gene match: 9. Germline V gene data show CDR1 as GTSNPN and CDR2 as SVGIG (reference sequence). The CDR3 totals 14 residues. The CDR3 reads CALRGQGTTYEQYF. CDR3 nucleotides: TGTGCCTTGAGAGGACAGGGGACGACCTACGAGCAGTACTTC.

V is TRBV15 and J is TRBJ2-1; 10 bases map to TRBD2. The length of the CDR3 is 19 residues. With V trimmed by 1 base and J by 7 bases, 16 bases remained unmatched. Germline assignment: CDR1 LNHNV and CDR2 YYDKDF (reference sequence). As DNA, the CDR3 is TGTGCCACCAGCAGAGTTGGAGGGGGTGTGAGCGGGAGGGCAAATGAGCAGTTCTTC. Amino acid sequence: CATSRVGGGVSGRANEQFF.

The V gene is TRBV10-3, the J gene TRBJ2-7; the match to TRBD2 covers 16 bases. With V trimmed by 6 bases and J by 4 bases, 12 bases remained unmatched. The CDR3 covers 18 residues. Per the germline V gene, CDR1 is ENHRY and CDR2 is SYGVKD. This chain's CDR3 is CAIRDPGTSGGASYEQYF. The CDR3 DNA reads TGTGCCATCAGAGATCCCGGGACTAGCGGGGGGGCCAGTTACGAGCAGTACTTC.

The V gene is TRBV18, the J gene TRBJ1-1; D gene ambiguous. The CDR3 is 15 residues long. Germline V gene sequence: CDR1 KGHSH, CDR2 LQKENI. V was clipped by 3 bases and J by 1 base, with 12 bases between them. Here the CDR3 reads CASSPRNVENTEAFF. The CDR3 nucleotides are TGTGCCAGCTCACCTAGGAACGTAGAGAACACTGAAGCTTTCTTT. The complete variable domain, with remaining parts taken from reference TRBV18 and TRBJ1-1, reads NAGVMQNPRHLVRRRGQEARLRCSPMKGHSHVYWYRQLPEEGLKFMVYLQKENIIDESGMPKERFSAEFPKEGPSILRIQQVVRGDSAAYFCASSPRNVENTEAFFGQGTRLTVV.

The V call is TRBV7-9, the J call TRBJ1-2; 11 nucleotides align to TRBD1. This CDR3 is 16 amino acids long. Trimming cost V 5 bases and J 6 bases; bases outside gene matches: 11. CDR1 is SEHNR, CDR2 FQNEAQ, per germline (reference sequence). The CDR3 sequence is CASSDRPGTGGDGYTF. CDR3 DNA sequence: TGTGCCAGCAGCGATCGTCCCGGGACAGGGGGGGATGGCTACACCTTC.

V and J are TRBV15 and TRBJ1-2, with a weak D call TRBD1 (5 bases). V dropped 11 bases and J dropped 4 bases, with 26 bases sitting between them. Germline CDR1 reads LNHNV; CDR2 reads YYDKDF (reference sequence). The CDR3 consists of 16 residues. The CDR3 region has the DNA TGTGCCCCCAATAGCGCAGGGAAGGGAAACCGCTATGGCTACACCTTC. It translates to CAPNSAGKGNRYGYTF. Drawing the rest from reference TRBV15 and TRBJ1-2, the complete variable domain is DAMVIQNPRYQVTQFGKPVTLSCSQTLNHNVMYWYQQKSSQAPKLLFHYYDKDFNNEADTPDNFQSRRPNTSFCFLDIRSPGLGDTAMYLCAPNSAGKGNRYGYTFGSGTRLTVV.

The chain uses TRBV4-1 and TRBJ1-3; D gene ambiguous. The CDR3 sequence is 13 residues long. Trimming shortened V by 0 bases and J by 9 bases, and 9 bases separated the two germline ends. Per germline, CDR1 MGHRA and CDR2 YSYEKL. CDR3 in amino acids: CASSQEGPVTIYF. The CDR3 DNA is TGCGCCAGCAGCCAAGAAGGCCCTGTCACCATATATTTT.

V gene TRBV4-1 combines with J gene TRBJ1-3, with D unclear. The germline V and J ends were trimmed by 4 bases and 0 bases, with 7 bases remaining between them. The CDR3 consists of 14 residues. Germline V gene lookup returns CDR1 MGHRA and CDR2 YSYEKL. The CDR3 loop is CASSPEFSGNTIYF. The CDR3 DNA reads TGCGCCAGCAGCCCTGAATTCTCTGGAAACACCATATATTTT.